This T cell receptor (beta chain) was obtained from a study of T cells after yellow fever vaccination. TCRdb ran MiXCR on the 5' RACE reads and lists one entry per CDR3 protein. This table has some 670,000 distinct CDR3 sequences, roughly 12% appearing once. Unmatched junction bases numbered 4, after V lost 5 bases and J lost 2 bases. Germline V lookup: CDR1 LNHNV, CDR2 YYDKDF (reference sequence). The CDR3 is made up of 16 amino acids. This clonotype originated in a man aged 25-40 years who received the YFV17D yellow fever vaccine. The sequencing used PBMCs, collected on the day of the yellow fever booster vaccination. This chain joins TRBV15 and TRBJ2-1; 12 nucleotides agree with TRBD2. The CDR3 reads CATSLAGGGAYNEQFF. Written as DNA, the CDR3 is TGTGCCACCAGCCTAGCGGGGGGGGGGGCCTACAATGAGCAGTTCTTC.